Only one count was recorded for the clone carrying this T cell receptor (beta chain). Trimming left V 5 bases short and J 5 bases short, with 17 bases between. The CDR3 loop spans 15 amino acids. Per germline, CDR1 MNHEY and CDR2 SVGEGT. Profiled with immunoSEQ multiplex PCR; TCRdb holds only in-frame clones, not every one. The data contain a few hundred thousand clones, approximately 79% of them singletons. This entry comes from a study of blood T cell repertoires in COVID-19. The sample comprised PBMCs or T cells enriched from blood (not recorded which). This TCR came from a young man with acute COVID-19. The genes are TRBV6-2 or TRBV6-3 and TRBJ2-3, with D possibly being TRBD2 (6 bases). CDR3 in amino acids: CASSLGLLRGDTQYF. The CDR3 region has the DNA TGTGCCAGCAGTCTGGGACTCCTCCGGGGAGATACGCAGTATTTT.